The entry below gives a single T cell receptor (beta chain) sequence along with its context. This sample stems from a study of control samples from healthy donors and cancer patients. Sequenced by immunoSEQ multiplex PCR; TCRdb stores in-frame clones only, minus some. The table has fewer than 200,000 clones, about 94% seen once; the top ten hold roughly 3.9%. Sequenced material: blood. The source of this sequence is a woman in her sixties or seventies in good health.

This CDR3 reads CASSKSAETGPYEQYF. In nucleotides, the CDR3 is TGTGCCAGCAGCAAAAGCGCGGAGACAGGACCTTACGAGCAGTACTTC. The rearrangement joins TRBV21-1 to TRBJ2-7; the table's D call of TRBD1 was not tested on the DNA. TRBV21-1 is a pseudogene. This CDR3 region has 16 residues.